The 17 T cell receptor beta chains presented below share a single source sample, sequenced in a study of OX40 agonist ivuxolimab in advanced cancers. Assay: immunoSEQ multiplex PCR; the TCRdb copy retains only in-frame clones and omits some. The repertoire holds 60,000 to 70,000 clones, about 88% seen once, with over 0.25% in the top ten. This specimen consisted of CD4+ or CD8+ T cells sorted from blood, obtained in a trial of the OX40 agonist ivuxolimab. These receptors were taken from an adult with an advanced solid tumor such as melanoma, head and neck, liver or kidney cancer.

This chain joins TRBV27 and TRBJ2-7; D might be TRBD1 (6 bases). Germline lookup yields CDR1 MNHEY and CDR2 SMNVEV (reference sequence). The CDR3 extends over 13 amino acids. The germline V and J ends were trimmed by 6 bases and 3 bases, with 12 bases remaining between them. CDR3 residues: CASSRDTFYEQYF. The CDR3 nucleotides read TGTGCCAGCAGCCGGGACACTTTCTACGAGCAGTACTTC.

This chain connects TRBV29-1 to TRBJ1-5; 12 bases are shared with TRBD1. Unmatched junction bases numbered 6, after V lost 7 bases and J lost 5 bases. Germline lookup yields CDR1 SQVTM and CDR2 ANQGSEA. The CDR3 has 14 amino acids. CDR3 DNA: TGCAGCGCTGGGGGACAGGGGGCGGATCAGCCCCAGCATTTT. It is translated as CSAGGQGADQPQHF. The entire variable domain, with the rest obtained from reference TRBV29-1 and TRBJ1-5, is as follows: SAVISQKPSRDICQRGTSLTIQCQVDSQVTMMFWYRQQPGQSLTLIATANQGSEATYESGFVIDKFPISRPNLTFSTLTVSNMSPEDSSIYLCSAGGQGADQPQHFGDGTRLSIL.

The V call is TRBV28, the J call TRBJ2-1; 8 bases are a match to TRBD1. Trimming removed 6 bases from V and 4 bases from J; junction bases left unmatched: 8. The CDR3 sequence is 15 residues long. CDR1 MDHEN and CDR2 SYDVKM come from the germline V gene. This chain's CDR3 is CASRSSGGSYNEQFF. In DNA, the CDR3 is TGTGCCAGCAGATCTTCAGGGGGCTCGTACAATGAGCAGTTCTTC.

This rearrangement joins TRBV29-1 to TRBJ1-2, with 10 bases matching TRBD1. This CDR3 is 13 amino acids long. Germline CDR1 and CDR2: SQVTM and ANQGSEA. V was clipped by 4 bases and J by 5 bases; unmatched bases: 4. The CDR3 sequence: CSVGQGAGYGYTF. The CDR3 bases are TGCAGCGTTGGACAGGGGGCGGGGTATGGCTACACCTTC.

The V and J genes are TRBV4-1 and TRBJ2-3; 9 positions agree with TRBD2. Losses at the gene ends were 1 base for V and 6 bases for J; bases not matched to a gene: 14. CDR1 is MGHRA, CDR2 YSYEKL, per germline. The CDR3 spans 18 residues. CDR3 in amino acids: CASSQAQRGSGSGDTQYF. CDR3 coding DNA: TGCGCCAGCAGCCAAGCCCAGCGGGGTAGCGGGAGTGGTGATACGCAGTATTTT.

The CDR3 region has the DNA TGTGCCAGCAGGGACAGGGGGCGCAATCAGCCCCAGCATTTT. This translates into CASRDRGRNQPQHF. The rearrangement links TRBV28 to TRBJ1-5; 11 nucleotides match TRBD1. The CDR3 runs 14 residues. Germline loops: CDR1 MDHEN, CDR2 SYDVKM. Trimming removed 6 bases from V and 2 bases from J; junction bases left unmatched: 0. Filled out from reference TRBV28 and TRBJ1-5, the complete variable domain reads DVKVTQSSRYLVKRTGEKVFLECVQDMDHENMFWYRQDPGLGLRLIYFSYDVKMKEKGDIPEGYSVSREKKERFSLILESASTNQTSMYLCASRDRGRNQPQHFGDGTRLSIL.

This clone was observed once. The rearrangement joins TRBV11-1 to TRBJ1-1, with a possible D match to TRBD1 (5 bases). The V gene lost 2 bases and the J gene lost 5 bases, with 9 bases spanning the gap. The germline V gene has CDR1 SGHAT and CDR2 FQDESV (reference sequence). The CDR3 consists of 13 residues. The CDR3 nucleotides read TGTGCCAGCAGCTTACAGGGAGGAACTGAAGCTTTCTTT. It specifies CASSLQGGTEAFF.

CDR3 nucleotides: TGTGCCAGCAGCTTGGTAACTAGTTACGAGCAGTACTTC. This translates into CASSLVTSYEQYF. The rearrangement uses TRBV5-5 and TRBJ2-7; D is possibly TRBD2 (5 bases). V lost 0 bases and J lost 4, with 8 bases in between. This CDR3 contains 13 residues. Germline values: CDR1 SGHKS, CDR2 YYEKEE (reference sequence).

The chain uses TRBV6-1 and TRBJ2-6; D remains unclear. The V gene lost 0 bases and the J gene lost 2 bases, with 8 bases spanning the gap. The CDR3 totals 16 residues. Germline-derived CDR1 and CDR2 are MNHNS and SASEGT. Here the CDR3 DNA reads TGTGCCAGCAGTGAAGCGATAGGGACTGGGGCCAACGTCCTGACTTTC. It codes for CASSEAIGTGANVLTF.

The chain employs TRBV18 and TRBJ2-7; a weak D match, TRBD1 (5 bases). The CDR3 is made up of 14 amino acids. Deletions cut 3 bases from V and 2 bases from J, with 11 bases between. Germline V CDR1 and CDR2: KGHSH, LQKENI. The CDR3 DNA reads TGTGCCAGCTCACCCACCCCAGGGACCTACGAGCAGTACTTC. This codes for CASSPTPGTYEQYF.

The rearrangement uses TRBV19 and TRBJ1-2; tentatively, D is TRBD1 (6 bases). Germline V gives CDR1 LNHDA, CDR2 SQIVND (reference sequence). With 6 bases removed from V and 5 bases from J, the gap between germline ends came to 19 bases. The CDR3 runs to 15 residues. DNA for the CDR3: TGTGCCAGTAGCCCCTCCCTTGACAGGATTTATGGCTACACCTTC. Protein: CASSPSLDRIYGYTF.

This rearrangement joins TRBV5-1 to TRBJ2-7; the match to TRBD2 covers 11 bases. From germline, CDR1 is SGHRS and CDR2 YFSETQ. There are 15 residues in the CDR3. The V and J ends lost 4 bases and 7 bases, in that order; junction bases with no gene match: 10. The CDR3 bases are TGCGCCAGCAGCCCCCAGACTAGCGGGATGGGGGAGCAGTACTTC. It codes for CASSPQTSGMGEQYF.

This chain connects TRBV29-1 to TRBJ2-3; a weak D match, TRBD1 (6 bases). The germline V gene encodes CDR1 SQVTM and CDR2 ANQGSEA. The V end lost 2 bases, the J end lost 6 bases, and 15 bases lay between the germline ends. The CDR3 is made up of 14 amino acids. The DNA for the CDR3 is TGCAGCGTTGAATTGGGGGCCGGGGACGATACGCAGTATTTT. Protein sequence: CSVELGAGDDTQYF.

Within the sample, this clone is medium-sized. The rearrangement links TRBV27 to TRBJ1-2; D perhaps matches TRBD1 (6 bases). CDR3 length: 15 amino acids. CDR1 MNHEY and CDR2 SMNVEV come from the germline V gene (reference sequence). V lost 3 bases to trimming and J lost 7 bases, with 18 bases between them. The CDR3 is CASSFMVQGGGGYTF. CDR3 coding DNA: TGTGCCAGCAGTTTTATGGTACAGGGCGGAGGTGGCTACACCTTC.

This clone has only one observation. This chain links TRBV6-5 with TRBJ1-1; D ambiguous. Trimming shortened V by 5 bases and J by 1 base, and 14 bases separated the two germline ends. Germline V gene data show CDR1 as MNHEY and CDR2 as SVGAGI. The CDR3 extends over 15 amino acids. The CDR3 spells CASSPAPPANTEAFF. The CDR3 region has the DNA TGTGCCAGCAGTCCAGCCCCGCCAGCGAACACTGAAGCTTTCTTT.

The rearrangement links TRBV10-1 to TRBJ2-3; TRBD2 agrees at 7 bases. V shed 3 bases, J shed 3 bases, and the junction held 6 bases outside the gene matches. CDR3 size: 15 residues. Germline lookup yields CDR1 WNHNN and CDR2 SYGVQD (reference sequence). CDR3 coding DNA: TGCGCCAGCAGTGATGGGGGAGGGCCAACAGATACGCAGTATTTT. Protein product: CASSDGGGPTDTQYF.

The chain links TRBV10-2 to TRBJ2-7, with D possibly matching TRBD2 (6 bases). Germline CDR1 reads WSHSY; CDR2 reads SAAADI. The V and J ends lost 7 bases and 5 bases respectively, with 18 bases between them. This CDR3 contains 14 residues. CDR3 nucleotide sequence: TGCGCCAGCAAGGAGGGATTGCACCGGGACGAGCAGTACTTC. Translated: CASKEGLHRDEQYF.